Each of the 28 T cell receptor beta chains below was sequenced from the same sample in a study of identical twins. TCRdb re-called the 5' RACE reads with MiXCR, one entry per CDR3 protein. The sample has a few hundred thousand distinct CDR3 sequences; more than 13% are singletons. These data are also associated with another study on yellow fever vaccine responses in identical twins.

The sequenced material came from CD4+ T cells sorted from blood. These receptors all stem from a woman between 18 and 29 years old in good health.

The chain employs TRBV3-1 and TRBJ1-2, with D possibly being TRBD1 (5 bases). With 0 bases removed from V and 4 bases from J, the gap between germline ends came to 12 bases. The CDR3 loop spans 15 amino acids. CDR1 is LGHDT, CDR2 YNNKEL, per germline (reference sequence). The CDR3 reads CASSQDGRASYGYTF. In nucleotides, the CDR3 is TGTGCCAGCAGCCAAGATGGCAGGGCCTCCTATGGCTACACCTTC.

This chain links TRBV7-9 with TRBJ2-7; TRBD1 matches at 8 bases. Germline V gene data show CDR1 as SEHNR and CDR2 as FQNEAQ (reference sequence). The CDR3 consists of 15 residues. With V trimmed by 7 bases and J by 0 bases, 8 bases remained unmatched. CDR3 in amino acids: CASKKQGGDSYEQYF. CDR3 nucleotide sequence: TGTGCCAGCAAAAAACAGGGGGGCGACTCCTACGAGCAGTACTTC.

This clonotype was observed a few times. The J gene is TRBJ2-5, the V gene TRBV29-1; D possibly uses TRBD1 or TRBD2 (5 bases each). The CDR3 has 14 residues. With 5 bases removed from V and 7 bases from J, the gap between germline ends came to 20 bases. Germline-derived CDR1 and CDR2 are SQVTM and ANQGSEA. The CDR3 reads CSVYKDGNRRTQYF. The CDR3 DNA reads as TGCAGCGTTTACAAAGACGGGAACAGGAGGACCCAGTACTTC.

The chain links TRBV18 to TRBJ1-6; D gene ambiguous. There are 16 residues in the CDR3. Trimming left V 0 bases short and J 6 bases short, with 12 bases between. From germline, CDR1 is KGHSH and CDR2 LQKENI. In nucleotides, the CDR3 is TGTGCCAGCTCACCACCGGATCCGGGATCTAATTCACCCCTCCACTTT. It specifies CASSPPDPGSNSPLHF.

V and J are TRBV3-1 and TRBJ2-3, with 8 bases lining up with TRBD1. CDR3 length equals 14 residues. V lost 3 bases and J lost 6; bases outside the gene matches: 5. CDR1 and CDR2 from the germline V gene are LGHDT and YNNKEL (reference sequence). CDR3 coding DNA: TGTGCCAGCAGCCAGAAGACAGGGGTTGATACGCAGTATTTT. Protein product: CASSQKTGVDTQYF.

This clonotype was counted only a few times. The chain carries TRBV10-3 and TRBJ1-1; no reliable D call. The germline V gene encodes CDR1 ENHRY and CDR2 SYGVKD. The CDR3 has 11 residues. Between the trimmed V and J ends, which lost 6 bases and 0 bases, there was a span of 2 bases. In DNA form, the CDR3 reads TGTGCCATCAGGGTGAACACTGAAGCTTTCTTT. As protein: CAIRVNTEAFF.

J is TRBJ2-3 and V is TRBV6-2 or TRBV6-3, with D perhaps assigned TRBD1 or TRBD2 (5 bases each). Between the trimmed V and J ends, which lost 8 bases and 0 bases, there was a span of 9 bases. Germline V gene data show CDR1 as MNHEY and CDR2 as SVGEGT. This CDR3 is built from 13 residues. The chain's CDR3 is CASARGSTDTQYF. The CDR3 bases are TGTGCCAGCGCGAGGGGAAGCACAGATACGCAGTATTTT.

In this sample, this clonotype turned up a few times. This sequence joins TRBV6-2 or TRBV6-3 and TRBJ2-7; unclear D gene. This CDR3 region has 17 residues. The germline CDR1 and CDR2 sequences are MNHEY and SVGEGT. Deletions cut 7 bases from V and 0 bases from J, with 22 bases between. The chain's CDR3 is CASKSQAFTEDSYEQYF. As DNA, the CDR3 is TGTGCCAGCAAGTCCCAAGCTTTCACTGAGGACTCCTACGAGCAGTACTTC.

The chain carries TRBV20-1 and TRBJ1-2; 11 bases line up with TRBD1. There are 14 residues in the CDR3. Germline-derived CDR1 and CDR2 are DFQATT and SNEGSKA (reference sequence). With V trimmed by 2 bases and J by 7 bases, 6 bases remained unmatched. DNA of the CDR3: TGCAGTGCTAGACAGGACAGGGGGCGCGTTGGCTACACCTTC. Residues: CSARQDRGRVGYTF.

This clonotype was seen many times. J is TRBJ2-5 and V is TRBV9, with a tentative D call TRBD2 (6 bases). This CDR3 is 14 amino acids long. V shed 0 bases and J shed 5 bases, with 11 bases lying between them. Germline V gene data show CDR1 as SGDLS and CDR2 as YYNGEE. CDR3 amino acids: CASSVDPGGETQYF. As DNA, the CDR3 is TGTGCCAGCAGCGTAGACCCCGGGGGTGAGACCCAGTACTTC.

The rearrangement uses TRBV7-9 and TRBJ2-7; D perhaps matches TRBD1 (6 bases). CDR3 length: 15 residues. The germline V and J ends were trimmed by 4 bases and 6 bases, with 19 bases remaining between them. Germline values: CDR1 SEHNR, CDR2 FQNEAQ (reference sequence). The DNA of the CDR3 is TGTGCCAGCAGCTATGTACAGGGTAACAGCGGCGAGCAGTACTTC. Encoded protein: CASSYVQGNSGEQYF.

V gene TRBV28 combines with J gene TRBJ2-7; 8 positions match TRBD1. The CDR3 has 14 residues. CDR1 and CDR2 from the germline V gene are MDHEN and SYDVKM. Germline trimming cut 5 bases from V and 3 bases from J; bases unmatched to any gene: 6. The CDR3 coding sequence is TGTGCCAGCAGTCCCTTCAGGGGGCTCTACGAGCAGTACTTC. It specifies CASSPFRGLYEQYF.

The chain couples TRBV6-1 to TRBJ2-2, with TRBD2 matching 7 bases. The CDR3 has 15 amino acids. V was clipped by 9 bases and J by 6 bases; unmatched bases: 13. The germline gives CDR1 MNHNS, CDR2 SASEGT. The CDR3 spells CASLAAPATPGELFF. The DNA for the CDR3 is TGTGCCAGTCTAGCGGCCCCAGCTACACCCGGGGAGCTGTTTTTT.

The J gene is TRBJ2-7, the V gene TRBV6-5, with D hard to call. Germline CDR1 MNHEY, CDR2 SVGAGI. The CDR3 has 11 amino acids. The V end lost 3 bases, the J end lost 7 bases, and 7 bases lay between the germline ends. This CDR3 reads CASSYGWEQYF. As DNA, the CDR3 is TGTGCCAGCAGTTATGGGTGGGAGCAGTACTTC.

The sample holds many counts of this clonotype. This chain joins TRBV29-1 and TRBJ1-1, with D tentatively TRBD1 (5 bases). Germline CDR1 is SQVTM and CDR2 is ANQGSEA. This CDR3 has 15 residues. V was shortened by 0 bases and J by 0 bases, with 11 bases between the two germline ends. The CDR3 here is CSVEDGAGMNTEAFF. The CDR3 DNA reads TGCAGCGTTGAAGATGGGGCGGGAATGAACACTGAAGCTTTCTTT.

CDR3 in DNA: TGCGCCAGCAGCCCCCGGACGACCAGCACAGATACGCAGTATTTT. Translated: CASSPRTTSTDTQYF. The J gene is TRBJ2-3, the V gene TRBV5-1, with no clear D. V was cut by 4 bases and J by 0 bases, with 12 bases left in between. Per the germline V gene, CDR1 is SGHRS and CDR2 is YFSETQ. CDR3 length: 15 amino acids.

V gene TRBV19 combines with J gene TRBJ2-7, with a weak D call TRBD2 (6 bases). The CDR3 has 16 residues. CDR1 LNHDA and CDR2 SQIVND come from the germline V gene (reference sequence). Trimming pared 5 bases from V and 4 bases from J, leaving 21 bases between. This CDR3 reads CASSGTAGQLSYEQYF. As DNA, the CDR3 is TGTGCCAGTAGTGGGACCGCGGGGCAGCTCAGTTACGAGCAGTACTTC.

This clonotype was counted between two and nine times. CDR3 region: CSARLLAGGAKNIQYF. Written as DNA, the CDR3 is TGCAGTGCTAGACTACTAGCGGGGGGAGCCAAAAACATTCAGTACTTC. The chain uses TRBV20-1 and TRBJ2-4, with 12 bases matching TRBD2. Trimming at V came to 2 bases and at J to 0 bases, leaving 2 bases not matched to a gene. The CDR3 is 16 residues long. Germline CDR1 and CDR2: DFQATT and SNEGSKA (reference sequence).

This clonotype turned up a few times. The chain joins TRBV15 to TRBJ1-5, with D possibly TRBD1 on 5 matching bases. V was cut by 3 bases and J by 6 bases, with 9 bases left in between. Germline CDR1 LNHNV, CDR2 YYDKDF (reference sequence). The CDR3 totals 13 residues. The CDR3 reads CATSRSDSQPQHF. The CDR3 DNA follows: TGTGCCACCAGCAGGTCAGACAGTCAGCCCCAGCATTTT.

This clonotype was seen more than once but under ten times. The rearrangement joins TRBV7-2 to TRBJ2-2, with 7 bases lining up with TRBD1. V was pared by 5 bases and J by 8 bases, with 8 bases of the junction left unmatched. The CDR3 length is 14 residues. Looked up from germline, CDR1 is SGHTA and CDR2 is FQGNSA. The CDR3 here is CASSPGQKTGELFF. CDR3 DNA: TGTGCCAGCAGCCCGGGACAGAAGACTGGGGAGCTGTTTTTT.

The chain couples TRBV5-1 to TRBJ1-6, with D perhaps matching TRBD1 (6 bases). With 0 bases removed from V and 10 bases from J, the gap between germline ends came to 17 bases. Germline V gene data show CDR1 as SGHRS and CDR2 as YFSETQ. CDR3 length: 16 amino acids. The CDR3 loop is CASSLEPPQGGSPLHF. DNA for the CDR3: TGCGCCAGCAGCTTGGAACCGCCGCAAGGGGGATCACCCCTCCACTTT.

The chain recombines TRBV6-2 or TRBV6-3 with TRBJ2-1; possibly TRBD1 or TRBD2 for D (5 bases each). Germline V gene lookup returns CDR1 MNHEY and CDR2 SVGEGT. V was clipped by 6 bases and J by 5 bases, with 14 bases between them. The CDR3 is 14 amino acids. This chain's CDR3 is CASRPGLYDNEQFF. Here the CDR3 DNA reads TGTGCCAGCAGGCCGGGGCTTTATGACAATGAGCAGTTCTTC.

This clonotype showed up just a few times. This chain uses TRBV28 with TRBJ2-5; 11 bases match TRBD1. Trimming took 6 bases from V and 8 from J; bases not matched to a gene: 11. Germline values: CDR1 MDHEN, CDR2 SYDVKM. The CDR3 is made up of 15 amino acids. The CDR3 reads CASRNQGTGGETQYF. The CDR3 nucleotides read TGTGCCAGCAGAAATCAGGGGACAGGGGGTGAAACCCAGTACTTC.

The chain links TRBV29-1 to TRBJ2-3; 9 nucleotides line up with TRBD2. CDR3 size: 14 residues. Unmatched junction bases numbered 6, after V lost 4 bases and J lost 4 bases. CDR1 SQVTM and CDR2 ANQGSEA come from the germline V gene. CDR3 nucleotides: TGCAGCGTTGCTCCAGCGGGAGGCGCAGATACGCAGTATTTT. This encodes CSVAPAGGADTQYF.

This rearrangement joins TRBV28 to TRBJ2-1; tentatively, D is TRBD1 (5 bases). Germline V gene lookup returns CDR1 MDHEN and CDR2 SYDVKM. Trimming pared 7 bases from V and 6 bases from J, leaving 16 bases between. CDR3 length equals 14 residues. In DNA form, the CDR3 reads TGTGCCAGCAATCCGAACAGGTTGAGCAATGAGCAGTTCTTC. Translating gives CASNPNRLSNEQFF.

The chain links TRBV20-1 to TRBJ2-4; D possibly corresponds to TRBD2 (6 bases). The CDR3 loop spans 12 amino acids. Germline V gives CDR1 DFQATT, CDR2 SNEGSKA (reference sequence). Deletions cut 3 bases from V and 7 bases from J, with 10 bases between. The CDR3 loop reads CSARGRLNIQYF. The CDR3 DNA follows: TGCAGTGCTAGGGGGAGGCTGAACATTCAGTACTTC.

This chain connects TRBV12-3 or TRBV12-4 to TRBJ2-1; TRBD2 might be the D (7 bases). The length of the CDR3 is 13 residues. Trimming cost V 7 bases and J 9 bases, with 16 bases left between them. This CDR3 is CASKMWGGSEQFF. CDR3 coding DNA: TGTGCCAGCAAAATGTGGGGGGGCAGTGAGCAGTTCTTC.

The chain has TRBV6-2 or TRBV6-3 and TRBJ2-3; 7 bases agree with TRBD2. CDR1 MNHEY and CDR2 SVGEGT come from the germline V gene. This CDR3 is 15 amino acids long. V gave up 2 bases and J gave up 2 bases; unmatched junction bases: 4. In DNA form, the CDR3 reads TGTGCCAGCAGTTACAACGGGAGGCTCACAGATACGCAGTATTTT. This translates into CASSYNGRLTDTQYF.